This paragraph reports one TCR beta chain. Its antigen remains unidentified. TCRdb used MiXCR to reprocess the RT-PCR reads, holding one entry per CDR3 protein. The sample lists 700,000 to 900,000 distinct CDR3 sequences, 21% occurring once. The sample is drawn from a study of response to subunit inactivated influenza vaccine. Study-wide findings and caveats: The authors offered the suggestion that each seasonal influenza vaccination recruits few new T cells.

Specimen: PBMCs from blood, collected 4 to 6 days after vaccination. The receptor's source is a man aged 50 to 59 who received an inactivated influenza vaccine.

The CDR3 protein is CASSQVQNTEAFF. The CDR3 coding sequence is TGCGCCAGCAGCCAAGTACAGAACACTGAAGCTTTCTTT. The chain uses TRBV4-3 and TRBJ1-1; D is uncertain. Germline values: CDR1 LGHNA, CDR2 YSLEER. CDR3 length: 13 amino acids. The V gene lost 1 base and the J gene lost 1 base, with 4 bases spanning the gap.